This entry features one T cell receptor beta chain sequence. The source of the sample is a study of shared clonotypes between healthy human individuals. The CDR3 runs to 17 residues. Germline CDR1 reads SGHVS; CDR2 reads FQNEAQ. Trimming took off 5 bases at V and 5 bases at J, with 25 bases between the two ends. Measured with immunoSEQ multiplex PCR; TCRdb has only the in-frame clones, and not every one. The data contain over 1.4 million clones, 95% to 97% of them singletons. The genes are TRBV7-8 and TRBJ2-7, with a tentative D call TRBD2 (6 bases). The sequence derives from a man aged 25 to 40 in good health. The sample consisted of naive CD4+ T cells sorted from blood. This sample's subset: CD45RA+ positively selected. The CDR3 nucleotides are TGTGCCAGCAGCCCCCTCGTACGCGGGACGGAAGAAAACGAGCAGTACTTC. It translates to CASSPLVRGTEENEQYF.